This TCR beta chain is drawn from a study of graft-versus-host responses after intestinal transplantation. Across the whole study: Each recipient received anti-thymocyte globulin induction, then tacrolimus and steroids for about 3 years.

A remark on this clone: Its antigen remains unidentified.

The CDR3 covers 12 residues. Germline loops: CDR1 SGHTA, CDR2 FQGNSA. V was trimmed by 5 bases and J by 8 bases, leaving 10 bases between them. Method: immunoSEQ multiplex PCR; TCRdb's copy keeps in-frame clones and lacks some. The data hold some 150,000 clones, with around 90% observed a single time. General observations from the study: Recipient marrow showed GvH clones, some seen first in ileum or blood.

The rearrangement joins TRBV7-2 to TRBJ2-1; D remains ambiguous. The sequence derives from a human donor who received an intestinal transplant. Sequenced here: unstimulated CD4+ T cells sorted from spleen or lymph node cells, sampled before intestinal transplant. The CDR3 DNA is TGTGCCAGCAGCCCCCTGCGCGATGAGCAGTTCTTC. Translation: CASSPLRDEQFF.